A selection of T cell receptor beta chains follows, all from one sample in a study of T cell responses to AZD1222 COVID-19 vaccine. Clones were read by immunoSEQ multiplex PCR, and TCRdb kept only the in-frame ones, dropping some. The sample records over 130,000 clones, nearly 95% being singletons. The sequences come from peripheral blood, collected 28 days after the second AZD1222 dose. These receptors all come from an adult who received the AZD1222 COVID-19 vaccine. CDR3s include the opening cysteine and the closing phenylalanine or tryptophan. A D gene is named only where the DNA matches it firmly. Only some rows state a clone size, as once, few, many or a class for expanded clones.

D	J	size	V	DNA	CDR3
.	TRBJ1-1	.	TRBV27	TGTGCCAGCCAGGACGGATACACTGAAGCTTTCTTT	CASQDGYTEAFF
TRBD1	TRBJ1-5	.	TRBV28	TGTGCCAGCACTGTGACAGGGGGCAATCAGCCCCAGCATTTT	CASTVTGGNQPQHF
.	TRBJ1-3	few	TRBV14	TGTGCCAGCAGCCAAGAAAAGCTGAGACTGCTAAAGGCTGGAAACACCATATATTTT	CASSQEKLRLLKAGNTIYF
TRBD2	TRBJ2-3	.	TRBV3-1/TRBV3-2	TGTGCCAGCAGCGAACCTGACTTGGGACTAGCGGGGGGCCAGGATACGCAGTATTTT	CASSEPDLGLAGGQDTQYF
TRBD2	TRBJ2-5	.	TRBV30	TGTGCCTGGAGCAGAACTAGCGGTGTGGAGACCCAGTACTTC	CAWSRTSGVETQYF
.	TRBJ1-2	once	TRBV6-6	TGTGCCAGCAGTTACGACGCACCCCTGGGCTATGGCTACACCTTC	CASSYDAPLGYGYTF
.	TRBJ2-2	.	TRBV3-1/TRBV3-2	TGTGCCAGCAGCCAACCCCGATGGGAAGGAAGCACCGGGGAGCTGTTTTTT	CASSQPRWEGSTGELFF
.	TRBJ1-4	.	TRBV13	TGTGCCAGCAGCTTAGGAAGGGGAACTAATGAAAAACTGTTTTTT	CASSLGRGTNEKLFF
.	TRBJ1-4	.	TRBV19	TGTGCCAGTAGTCCGAACACACGGGGGCCAAAACTGTTTTTT	CASSPNTRGPKLFF
TRBD1	TRBJ2-3	once	TRBV19	TGTGCCAGTAGTACCTCGACAGGGGGCACAGATACGCAGTATTTT	CASSTSTGGTDTQYF
.	TRBJ1-1	.	TRBV5-5	TGTGCCAGCAGCTCACGCACTGAAGCTTTCTTT	CASSSRTEAFF
.	TRBJ2-3	.	TRBV7-9	TGTGCCAGCAGCTCGGCTACCCTCGAAAAGGATTTT	CASSSATLEKDF
.	TRBJ1-1	.	TRBV4-2	TGTGCCAGCAGCCAGGAGGCCGGCTCTAACACTGAAGCTTTCTTT	CASSQEAGSNTEAFF
.	TRBJ1-1	.	TRBV28	TGTGCCAGATTGAGACTACAGGAGACGAACACTGAAGCTTTCTTT	CARLRLQETNTEAFF
TRBD1	TRBJ2-5	.	TRBV12-3/TRBV12-4	TGTGCCAGCAGCCAGGACAGGGGGGAGACCCAGTACTTC	CASSQDRGETQYF
TRBD2	TRBJ2-3	.	TRBV20-1	TGCAGTGCTAGTGAGTCAGCGGGAACTATAGATACGCAGTATTTT	CSASESAGTIDTQYF
.	TRBJ2-1	.	TRBV27	TGTGCCAGCAGTTTTTCACAAGGGGAATCTTACAATGAGCAGTTCTTC	CASSFSQGESYNEQFF